Presented here are 11 T cell receptor beta chains from one specimen sequenced in a study of chemoradiotherapy in HPV16-positive cancers. The assay was immunoSEQ multiplex PCR, and TCRdb's table has in-frame clones only and misses some. In the table there are about 8,100 clones, 60% to 85% of which are singletons. This material was collected from a patient who underwent chemoradiotherapy. The origin of the receptors is a human donor with HPV-associated anogenital cancer.

The rearrangement links TRBV2 to TRBJ1-1; 7 bases agree with TRBD1. The V segment lost 5 bases and the J segment 4 bases; nucleotides outside the gene matches: 4. Per germline, CDR1 SNHLY and CDR2 FYNNEI. This CDR3 has 13 residues. The CDR3 loop reads CASSRQGSTEAFF. The CDR3 DNA sequence: TGTGCCAGCAGTCGACAGGGTTCCACTGAAGCTTTCTTT.

This sequence joins TRBV9 and TRBJ2-7, with TRBD2 as a possible D gene (6 bases). The V end lost 4 bases, the J end lost 10 bases, and 18 bases lay between the germline ends. CDR1 and CDR2 (germline): SGDLS, YYNGEE. The CDR3 is made up of 13 amino acids. The CDR3 region is CASSPSLGGLQYF. CDR3 DNA: TGTGCCAGCAGCCCCTCCCTGGGGGGTCTTCAGTACTTC.

The genes are TRBV28 and TRBJ2-7, with TRBD1 as a possible D gene (5 bases). CDR3 length equals 15 residues. V was cut by 8 bases and J by 4 bases, with 21 bases left in between. Germline loops: CDR1 MDHEN, CDR2 SYDVKM. The CDR3: CASLGAASLSYEQYF. The CDR3 DNA reads as TGTGCCAGCTTAGGGGCAGCAAGCCTCAGTTACGAGCAGTACTTC.

The chain couples TRBV5-4 to TRBJ2-7; 10 nucleotides match TRBD1. V was pared by 3 bases and J by 0 bases, with 0 bases of the junction left unmatched. Germline V gives CDR1 SGHNT, CDR2 YYREEE (reference sequence). The CDR3 spans 14 residues. The CDR3 DNA reads TGTGCCAGCAGCTGGGACAGGGGCTCCTACGAGCAGTACTTC. Translating gives CASSWDRGSYEQYF.

This clone was counted once. The chain combines TRBV18 with TRBJ2-2; tentatively, D is TRBD2 (7 bases). Germline loops: CDR1 KGHSH, CDR2 LQKENI. This CDR3 is built from 15 residues. Trimming removed 8 bases at V and 5 bases at J, with 18 bases between. For the CDR3, the DNA is TGTGCCAGCCTCTCGGGGGGCATAAGGACCGGGGAGCTGTTTTTT. Translation gives CASLSGGIRTGELFF.

The V gene is TRBV7-2, the J gene TRBJ2-1; 15 bases are a match to TRBD2. Looked up from germline, CDR1 is SGHTA and CDR2 is FQGNSA. Trimming took 3 bases from V and 7 from J; bases not matched to a gene: 1. The CDR3 runs 15 residues. The CDR3 DNA reads as TGTGCCAGCAGCTTTGGACTAGCGGGGGGGAATGAGCAGTTCTTC. Translated, it gives CASSFGLAGGNEQFF.

This rearrangement joins TRBV6-5 to TRBJ1-2; TRBD1 aligns across 11 bases. The germline V gene has CDR1 MNHEY and CDR2 SVGAGI. The CDR3 is 15 amino acids. Germline trimming cut 0 bases from V and 6 bases from J; bases unmatched to any gene: 3. CDR3 loop: CASSYSGQGDDGYTF. Written as DNA, the CDR3 is TGTGCCAGCAGTTACTCGGGACAGGGGGACGATGGCTACACCTTC.

This clone appeared a single time. The CDR3, as DNA: TGTGCCAGCAGCTCATCCAGGGGGTATAATTCACCCCTCCACTTT. This translates into CASSSSRGYNSPLHF. The rearrangement joins TRBV7-9 to TRBJ1-6, with TRBD1 matching over 7 bases. The CDR3 is 15 residues long. The V gene end was trimmed by 4 bases and the J gene end by 4 bases; junction bases not matched to a gene: 4. Germline V lookup: CDR1 SEHNR, CDR2 FQNEAQ (reference sequence).

The chain couples TRBV9 to TRBJ2-7; TRBD2 matches at 7 bases. The ends lost 3 bases at V and 6 bases at J; junction bases unmatched: 6. CDR1 is SGDLS, CDR2 YYNGEE, per germline. This CDR3 spans 13 amino acids. The CDR3 loop is CASSAGGWGEQYF. CDR3 bases: TGTGCCAGCAGCGCGGGGGGTTGGGGCGAGCAGTACTTC.

The chain has TRBV5-1 and TRBJ2-5, with D possibly TRBD1 on 5 matching bases. The CDR3 runs to 14 residues. Between the trimmed V and J ends, which lost 1 base and 5 bases, there was a span of 12 bases. Germline assignment: CDR1 SGHRS and CDR2 YFSETQ. The CDR3 sequence is CASSLSGAGETQYF. Here the CDR3 DNA reads TGCGCCAGCAGCTTGAGTGGGGCCGGGGAGACCCAGTACTTC.

This chain uses TRBV23-1 with TRBJ1-2; D is perhaps TRBD1 (5 bases). TRBV23-1 is flagged as an ORF with uncertain function. The CDR3 is made up of 11 amino acids. V was clipped by 9 bases and J by 6 bases, with 11 bases between them. The CDR3 sequence is CARGSGHGYTF. The CDR3 nucleotides read TGCGCCAGGGGTTCAGGGCATGGCTACACCTTC.